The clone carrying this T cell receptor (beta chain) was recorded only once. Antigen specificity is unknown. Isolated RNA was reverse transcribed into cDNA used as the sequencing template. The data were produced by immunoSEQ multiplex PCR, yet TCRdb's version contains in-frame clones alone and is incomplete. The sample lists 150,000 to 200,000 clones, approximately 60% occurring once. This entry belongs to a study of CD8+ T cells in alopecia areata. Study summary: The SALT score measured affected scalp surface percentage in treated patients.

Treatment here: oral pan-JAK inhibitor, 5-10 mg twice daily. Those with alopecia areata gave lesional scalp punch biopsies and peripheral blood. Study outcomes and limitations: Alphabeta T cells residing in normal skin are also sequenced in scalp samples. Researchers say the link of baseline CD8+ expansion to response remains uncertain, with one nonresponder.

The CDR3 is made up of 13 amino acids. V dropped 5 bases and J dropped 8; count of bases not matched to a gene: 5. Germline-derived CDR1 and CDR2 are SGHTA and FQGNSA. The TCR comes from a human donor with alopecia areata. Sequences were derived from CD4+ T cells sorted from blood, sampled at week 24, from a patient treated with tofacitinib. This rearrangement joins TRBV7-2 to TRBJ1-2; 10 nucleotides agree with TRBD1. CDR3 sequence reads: CASSMTGGGGYTF. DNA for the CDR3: TGTGCCAGCAGCATGACAGGGGGCGGCGGCTACACCTTC.